These 23 T cell receptor beta chains share one sample of origin, sequenced in a study of spatial heterogeneity in lung cancer. Using its own MiXCR run on the 5' RACE reads, TCRdb lists one record per CDR3 protein. The table records more than 20,000 distinct CDR3 sequences, roughly 13% of them present only once. Time point: sample taken at primary tumor resection. Whole RNA came from tumor, nontumor lung or frozen PBMC and was sequenced without being sorted. This specimen consisted of PBMCs, obtained at surgery. The receptor source for this set is a female donor with early-stage non-small cell lung cancer.

V gene TRBV12-3 or TRBV12-4 combines with J gene TRBJ1-5, with D unclear. Trimming took off 4 bases at V and 5 bases at J, with 9 bases between the two ends. The CDR3 has 13 amino acids. DNA of the CDR3: TGTGCCAGCAGTTCCCTGAGCCATCAGCCCCAGCATTTT. It codes for CASSSLSHQPQHF.

The sample holds many counts of this clonotype. The chain combines TRBV7-8 with TRBJ1-1; no definite D call. The CDR3 sequence is 13 residues long. Trimming removed 5 bases at V and 4 bases at J, with 11 bases between. Germline CDR1 reads SGHVS; CDR2 reads FQNEAQ. This chain's CDR3 is CASSRETSTEAFF. In DNA form, the CDR3 reads TGTGCCAGCAGCCGGGAGACGTCCACTGAAGCTTTCTTT.

V is TRBV2 and J is TRBJ1-1, with D unclear. V was cut by 3 bases and J by 1 base, with 9 bases left in between. This CDR3 has 14 residues. Germline V gene sequence: CDR1 SNHLY, CDR2 FYNNEI. CDR3 DNA: TGTGCCAGCAGTGAGGAGGGTTGGAACACTGAAGCTTTCTTT. Amino acid sequence: CASSEEGWNTEAFF. The whole variable domain, filled in from reference TRBV2 and TRBJ1-1, reads EPEVTQTPSHQVTQMGQEVILRCVPISNHLYFYWYRQILGQKVEFLVSFYNNEISEKSEIFDDQFSVERPDGSNFTLKIRSTKLEDSAMYFCASSEEGWNTEAFFGQGTRLTVV.

The chain links TRBV5-4 to TRBJ2-4; either TRBD1 or TRBD2 may supply D (5 bases each). Trimming pared 2 bases from V and 5 bases from J, leaving 14 bases between. CDR3 length: 15 residues. CDR1 and CDR2 (germline): SGHNT, YYREEE (reference sequence). CDR3 protein: CASSLGGRVENIQYF. The CDR3 nucleotides are TGTGCCAGCAGCTTAGGAGGCAGGGTAGAAAACATTCAGTACTTC. The whole variable domain, remainder taken from reference TRBV5-4 and TRBJ2-4, is ETGVTQSPTHLIKTRGQQVTLRCSSQSGHNTVSWYQQALGQGPQFIFQYYREEENGRGNFPPRFSGLQFPNYSSELNVNALELDDSALYLCASSLGGRVENIQYFGAGTRLSVL.

This clonotype came up a few times. The rearrangement uses TRBV7-2 and TRBJ1-5; 8 bases are a match to TRBD1. Germline V CDR1 and CDR2: SGHTA, FQGNSA. V lost 5 bases to trimming and J lost 1 base; unmatched junction nucleotides: 4. The CDR3 covers 15 residues. CDR3 DNA sequence: TGTGCCAGCAGCCCGAACAGGGGGAGCAATCAGCCCCAGCATTTT. Translating gives CASSPNRGSNQPQHF.

The table lists this clonotype with many counts. V gene TRBV4-3 combines with J gene TRBJ2-1, with a tentative D call TRBD1 (6 bases). The CDR3 is 15 residues long. Germline V gene lookup returns CDR1 LGHNA and CDR2 YSLEER. Trimming stripped 1 base from V and 7 bases from J, with 14 bases between. CDR3 in amino acids: CASSQGPGQLNEQFF. CDR3 nucleotides: TGCGCCAGCAGCCAAGGTCCCGGACAGTTAAATGAGCAGTTCTTC.

This clonotype was seen at least ten times. V is TRBV29-1 and J is TRBJ2-3, with unresolved D. Per germline, CDR1 SQVTM and CDR2 ANQGSEA. The V gene lost 4 bases and the J gene lost 0 bases, with 8 bases spanning the gap. The CDR3 loop spans 13 amino acids. The CDR3 here is CSVGPTSTDTQYF. CDR3 nucleotide sequence: TGCAGCGTTGGTCCGACCAGCACAGATACGCAGTATTTT.

In this sample, this clonotype turned up a few times. The chain carries TRBV7-2 and TRBJ1-3; TRBD1 matches 7 bases. Germline trimming cut 5 bases from V and 0 bases from J; bases unmatched to any gene: 7. Germline values: CDR1 SGHTA, CDR2 FQGNSA. The CDR3 runs to 16 residues. The CDR3: CASSQAQGISGNTIYF. Written as DNA, the CDR3 is TGTGCCAGCAGCCAAGCACAGGGGATCTCTGGAAACACCATATATTTT.

This clonotype was recorded many times. Here the CDR3 DNA reads TGTGCCAGCAGGGGCCGGACAGGGGAAGACACTGAAGCTTTCTTT. Translation gives CASRGRTGEDTEAFF. This chain uses TRBV6-6 with TRBJ1-1, with TRBD1 matching 9 bases. Germline trimming cut 6 bases from V and 3 bases from J; bases unmatched to any gene: 8. The germline CDR1 and CDR2 sequences are MNHNY and SVGAGI (reference sequence). This CDR3 has 15 residues.

V and J are TRBV27 and TRBJ2-5; TRBD2 agrees at 10 bases. CDR3 size: 14 residues. V shed 7 bases, J shed 4 bases, and the junction held 6 bases outside the gene matches. From germline, CDR1 is MNHEY and CDR2 SMNVEV (reference sequence). CDR3 amino acids: CASNTRLAGETQYF. CDR3 DNA sequence: TGTGCCAGCAACACCAGACTAGCGGGAGAGACCCAGTACTTC.

Many counts were recorded for this clonotype. In nucleotides, the CDR3 is TGTGCCAGCAGCTCTTCTCGGGACCCAGATACGCAGTATTTT. This sequence encodes CASSSSRDPDTQYF. The rearrangement uses TRBV11-2 and TRBJ2-3; D may correspond to TRBD1 or TRBD2 (5 bases each). CDR3 length: 14 residues. Trimming shortened V by 4 bases and J by 4 bases, and 12 bases separated the two germline ends. Germline loops: CDR1 SGHAT, CDR2 FQNNGV.

In its sample, this clonotype was seen a few times. The rearrangement uses TRBV24-1 and TRBJ2-5, with D tentatively TRBD1 (5 bases). The CDR3 has 13 amino acids. V lost 4 bases and J 0 bases, leaving 5 bases between the germline ends. Germline V lookup: CDR1 KGHDR, CDR2 SFDVKD. The CDR3 DNA is TGTGCCACCAGTGAGGACAACCAAGAGACCCAGTACTTC. Translating gives CATSEDNQETQYF.

The chain carries TRBV27 and TRBJ2-3; D perhaps matches TRBD2 (6 bases). Germline values: CDR1 MNHEY, CDR2 SMNVEV (reference sequence). The CDR3 length is 15 residues. V lost 5 bases and J lost 9, with 21 bases in between. The CDR3 reads CASSPAGLSLGTQYF. DNA of the CDR3: TGTGCCAGCAGTCCGGCGGGACTCAGCCTCGGGACGCAGTATTTT.

This clonotype was seen repeatedly, ten times or more. The chain recombines TRBV27 with TRBJ1-6; D gene unclear. This CDR3 has 17 residues. Trimming removed 7 bases from V and 0 bases from J, with 16 bases in between. Germline V gives CDR1 MNHEY, CDR2 SMNVEV (reference sequence). CDR3 nucleotides: TGTGCCAGCATAAGTTCGGCGGGGAGCTCCTATAATTCACCCCTCCACTTT. This encodes CASISSAGSSYNSPLHF.

The sample holds many counts of this clonotype. The chain recombines TRBV11-3 with TRBJ2-3; D remains ambiguous. CDR3 length equals 16 residues. Trimming cost V 1 base and J 0 bases, with 11 bases left between them. Germline CDR1 and CDR2: SGHNT and YENEEA. The CDR3 region is CASSLGHTLSTDTQYF. As DNA, the CDR3 is TGTGCCAGCAGCTTAGGACACACGCTAAGCACAGATACGCAGTATTTT.

The sample holds many counts of this clonotype. V usage is TRBV29-1 and J usage is TRBJ1-1; TRBD1 might be the D (5 bases). Deletions cut 6 bases from V and 4 bases from J, with 12 bases between. This CDR3 contains 12 residues. Germline V gene sequence: CDR1 SQVTM, CDR2 ANQGSEA. DNA of the CDR3: TGCAGCGTCCTACAGGTGGGCACTGAAGCTTTCTTT. It is translated as CSVLQVGTEAFF.

This clonotype was found many times. The rearrangement uses TRBV6-2 or TRBV6-3 and TRBJ2-5, with D unclear. Per germline, CDR1 MNHEY and CDR2 SVGEGT. Deletions cut 2 bases from V and 2 bases from J, with 15 bases between. The CDR3 has 16 residues. CDR3 DNA sequence: TGTGCCAGCAGTTACGTGCTTACCAAACCTCAAGAGACCCAGTACTTC. Encoded protein: CASSYVLTKPQETQYF.

This clonotype was counted a few times. CDR3 sequence (DNA): TGTGCCAGCAGTTCTGACGCAACCTACGAGCAGTACTTC. Amino acid sequence: CASSSDATYEQYF. This rearrangement joins TRBV27 to TRBJ2-7; D unclear. The CDR3 sequence is 13 residues long. Trimming removed 4 bases at V and 2 bases at J, with 9 bases between. Per germline, CDR1 MNHEY and CDR2 SMNVEV (reference sequence).

This clonotype showed up just a few times. V gene TRBV20-1 combines with J gene TRBJ1-2; no definite D call. With 0 bases removed from V and 4 bases from J, the gap between germline ends came to 12 bases. From germline, CDR1 is DFQATT and CDR2 SNEGSKA (reference sequence). The CDR3 length is 14 residues. The CDR3 loop is CSARERGDSYGYTF. The CDR3 DNA is TGCAGTGCTAGAGAGCGGGGAGATAGCTATGGCTACACCTTC.

This clonotype was detected ten times or more. This chain joins TRBV12-3 or TRBV12-4 and TRBJ1-1; 9 nucleotides line up with TRBD1. This CDR3 has 16 amino acids. V lost 6 bases, J lost 2 bases, and 10 bases stayed unmatched. CDR3 loop: CASRTGTGISNTEAFF. The CDR3 DNA reads TGTGCCAGCAGAACCGGGACAGGGATATCAAACACTGAAGCTTTCTTT.

Many counts were recorded for this clonotype. This chain uses TRBV20-1 with TRBJ2-1; perhaps TRBD2 as D (5 bases). The V end was cut by 1 base, the J end by 5 bases, with 15 bases between. The germline V gene encodes CDR1 DFQATT and CDR2 SNEGSKA (reference sequence). CDR3 length: 15 residues. The CDR3 sequence is CSARGVGRVHNEQFF. Written as DNA, the CDR3 is TGCAGTGCTAGAGGAGTCGGGCGGGTGCACAATGAGCAGTTCTTC.

The chain links TRBV7-6 to TRBJ1-1; no clear D gene. Trimming pared 1 base from V and 4 bases from J, leaving 16 bases between. The CDR3 extends over 16 amino acids. In germline, CDR1 is SGHVS, CDR2 FNYEAQ. The CDR3 DNA is TGTGCCAGCAGCTTAGAGGTCTCAGTGGCGGGCACTGAAGCTTTCTTT. Amino acids: CASSLEVSVAGTEAFF.

The table lists this clonotype with many counts. The chain carries TRBV28 and TRBJ2-7, with D possibly matching TRBD1 (6 bases). With 4 bases removed from V and 3 bases from J, the gap between germline ends came to 13 bases. This CDR3 comprises 14 residues. Looked up from germline, CDR1 is MDHEN and CDR2 is SYDVKM. The CDR3 region is CASSSPGQGYEQYV. The DNA of the CDR3 is TGTGCCAGCAGTTCCCCGGGACAAGGCTACGAGCAGTACGTC.